This is a list of T cell receptor beta chains from one sample in a study of blood T cell repertoires in COVID-19. Some clones are missing from TCRdb's copy, which holds only in-frame ones; the method was immunoSEQ multiplex PCR. This sample has around 230,000 clones, with 80% to 90% found just once. Specimen: PBMCs or T cells enriched from blood (not recorded which). The origin of the receptors is a man between 18 and 29 years old with acute COVID-19. Both conserved end residues are part of each CDR3. Each record gives: V gene, D gene, J gene, clone size, CDR3 protein, CDR3 DNA. A D gene is named only where the DNA matches it firmly. Only some rows state a clone size, as once, few, many or a class for expanded clones.

>TRBV29-1|TRBD2|TRBJ2-3|NA
CSVNGLEGTDTQYF
TGCAGCGTAAACGGACTAGAGGGCACAGATACGCAGTATTTT
>TRBV19|NA|TRBJ2-4|NA
CASSRGQSNIQYF
TGTGCCAGTAGCAGAGGACAGTCGAACATTCAGTACTTC
>TRBV28|TRBD1|TRBJ2-7|NA
CASSFPPISDRGYEQYF
TGTGCCAGCAGTTTTCCCCCCATATCGGACAGGGGTTACGAGCAGTACTTC
>TRBV6-5|NA|TRBJ1-2|NA
CASSSGGANYGYTF
TGTGCCAGCAGTTCAGGAGGCGCTAACTATGGCTACACCTTC
>TRBV6-1|NA|TRBJ2-7|NA
CASSEAFEFYEQYF
TGTGCCAGCAGTGAAGCTTTCGAGTTCTACGAGCAGTACTTC
>TRBV4-1|NA|TRBJ1-1|NA
CASSQGGPEAFF
TGCGCCAGCAGCCAAGGAGGGCCTGAAGCTTTCTTT
>TRBV2|NA|TRBJ1-1|NA
CASSTGMNTEAFF
TGTGCCAGCAGTACAGGGATGAACACTGAAGCTTTCTTT
>TRBV27|NA|TRBJ1-5|NA
CASSFGNQPQHF
TGTGCCAGCAGTTTCGGCAATCAGCCCCAGCATTTT
>TRBV19|NA|TRBJ2-2|once
CASSTHGGNTGELFF
TGTGCCAGTAGTACACATGGAGGGAACACCGGGGAGCTGTTTTTT
>TRBV7-8|NA|TRBJ1-1|NA
CASSPQTGPNTEAFF
TGTGCCAGCAGCCCACAGACAGGACCGAACACTGAAGCTTTCTTT
>TRBV5-6|TRBD2|TRBJ2-5|NA
CASSWGLAAETQYF
TGTGCCAGCAGCTGGGGTCTAGCGGCAGAGACCCAGTACTTC
>TRBV5-4|TRBD1|TRBJ1-2|NA
CASSRSGTDYGYTF
TGTGCCAGCAGCCGCTCCGGGACAGACTATGGCTACACCTTC
>TRBV30|NA|TRBJ1-5|few
CAWSVGQFNQPQHF
TGTGCCTGGAGTGTTGGGCAGTTCAATCAGCCCCAGCATTTT
>TRBV11-3|NA|TRBJ2-2|NA
CASSLPSLGTNTGELFF
TGTGCCAGCAGCTTACCCAGTCTCGGGACGAACACCGGGGAGCTGTTTTTT
>TRBV6-2/TRBV6-3|NA|TRBJ2-7|NA
CASSYSWGETYEQYF
TGTGCCAGCAGTTACTCTTGGGGGGAGACCTACGAGCAGTACTTC
>TRBV28|NA|TRBJ1-6|NA
CASSLVASPLHF
TGTGCCAGCAGTTTAGTGGCCTCACCCCTCCACTTT
>TRBV5-4|NA|TRBJ2-7|NA
CASSGRPGLNEQYF
TGTGCCAGCAGCGGAAGGCCAGGGCTGAACGAGCAGTACTTC
>TRBV7-8|NA|TRBJ2-2|NA
CASSAKRILRANTGELFF
TGTGCCAGCAGCGCAAAGAGAATTCTGAGGGCGAACACCGGGGAGCTGTTTTTT
>TRBV15|NA|TRBJ1-4|NA
CATSEELTHEKLFF
TGTGCCACCAGCGAGGAACTGACCCATGAAAAACTGTTTTTT
>TRBV19|TRBD2|TRBJ2-7|NA
CASSALAEVAYEQYF
TGTGCCAGTAGTGCGCTAGCGGAGGTGGCCTACGAGCAGTACTTC
>TRBV10-3|TRBD2|TRBJ2-2|NA
CAISVSGRAGTGELFF
TGTGCCATCAGTGTTTCCGGGAGGGCCGGTACCGGGGAGCTGTTTTTT
>TRBV27|NA|TRBJ1-6|NA
CASKTVGGSYNSPLHF
TGTGCCAGCAAGACGGTGGGGGGCTCCTATAATTCACCCCTCCACTTT
>TRBV6-4|TRBD1|TRBJ2-5|once
CASSESTGGVETQYF
TGTGCCAGCAGTGAATCGACAGGGGGCGTAGAGACCCAGTACTTC
>TRBV30|NA|TRBJ2-3|NA
CALEVDTQYF
TGTGCTTTGGAGGTAGATACGCAGTATTTT
>TRBV15|NA|TRBJ1-6|once
CATSRETIDSPLHF
TGTGCCACCAGCAGAGAAACGATAGATTCACCCCTCCACTTT